This T cell receptor (beta chain) was profiled in a study of T cell changes during pregnancy in multiple sclerosis. CDR3 size: 16 residues. The germline V gene encodes CDR1 MNHEY and CDR2 SMNVEV (reference sequence). The germline V and J ends were trimmed by 1 base and 0 bases, with 10 bases remaining between them. Some clones are missing from TCRdb's copy, which holds only in-frame ones; the method was immunoSEQ multiplex PCR. The sample gives some 80,000 clones, approximately 93% of which show up once; less than 0.15% is in the top ten. The chain uses TRBV27 and TRBJ2-1; D remains ambiguous. The origin of this receptor is a female donor with multiple sclerosis, enrolled in a pregnancy study. Sequenced material: CD4+ T cells from peripheral blood mononuclear cells, taken after pregnancy. The CDR3 here is CASSLLSMSSYNEQFF. The CDR3 DNA follows: TGTGCCAGCAGTTTATTGTCTATGAGCTCCTACAATGAGCAGTTCTTC.